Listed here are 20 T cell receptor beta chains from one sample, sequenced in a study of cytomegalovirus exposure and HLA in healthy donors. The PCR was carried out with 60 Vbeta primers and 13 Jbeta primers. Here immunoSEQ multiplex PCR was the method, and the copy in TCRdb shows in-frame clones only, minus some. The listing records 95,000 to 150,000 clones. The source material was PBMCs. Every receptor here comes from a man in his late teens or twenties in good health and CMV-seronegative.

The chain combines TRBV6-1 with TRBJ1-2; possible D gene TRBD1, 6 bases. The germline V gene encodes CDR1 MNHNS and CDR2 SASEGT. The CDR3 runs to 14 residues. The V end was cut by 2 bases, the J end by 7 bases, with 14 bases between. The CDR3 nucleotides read TGTGCCAGCAGTGAATGGCAGGGGAGAAGTGGCTACACCTTC. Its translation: CASSEWQGRSGYTF.

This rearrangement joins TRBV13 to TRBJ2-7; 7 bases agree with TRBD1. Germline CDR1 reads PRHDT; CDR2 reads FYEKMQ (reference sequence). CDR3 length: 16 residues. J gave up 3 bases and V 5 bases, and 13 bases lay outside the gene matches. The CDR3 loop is CASSASGDRVGYEQYF. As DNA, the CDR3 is TGTGCCAGCAGCGCGAGCGGCGACAGGGTGGGCTACGAGCAGTACTTC.

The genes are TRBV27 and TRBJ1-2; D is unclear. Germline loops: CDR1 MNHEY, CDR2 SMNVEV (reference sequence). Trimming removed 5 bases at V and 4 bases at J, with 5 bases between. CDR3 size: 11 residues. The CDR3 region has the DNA TGTGCCAGCAGTCCCGGCTATGGCTACACCTTC. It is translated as CASSPGYGYTF.

Here the CDR3 DNA reads TGTGCCAGCAGCTTGATAGCGGCCTCCTACAATGAGCAGTTCTTC. Amino acids: CASSLIAASYNEQFF. V and J are TRBV5-6 and TRBJ2-1; D may be TRBD2 (6 bases). The CDR3 extends over 15 amino acids. V was trimmed by 1 base and J by 0 bases, leaving 8 bases between them. In germline, CDR1 is SGHDT, CDR2 YYEEEE.

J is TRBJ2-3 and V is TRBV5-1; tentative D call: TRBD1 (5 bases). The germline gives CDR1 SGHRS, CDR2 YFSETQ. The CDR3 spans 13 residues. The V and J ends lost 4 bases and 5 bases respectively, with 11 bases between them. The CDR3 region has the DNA TGCGCCAGCAGCCCAACCCAGGGAGATACGCAGTATTTT. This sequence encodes CASSPTQGDTQYF.

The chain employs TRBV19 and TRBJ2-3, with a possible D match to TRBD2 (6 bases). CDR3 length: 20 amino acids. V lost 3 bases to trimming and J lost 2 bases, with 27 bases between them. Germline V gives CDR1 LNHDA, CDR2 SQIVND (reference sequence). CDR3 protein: CASSMEGGRLRRLNTDTQYF. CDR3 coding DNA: TGTGCCAGTAGTATGGAGGGTGGTAGGTTGAGGAGGCTGAACACAGATACGCAGTATTTT.

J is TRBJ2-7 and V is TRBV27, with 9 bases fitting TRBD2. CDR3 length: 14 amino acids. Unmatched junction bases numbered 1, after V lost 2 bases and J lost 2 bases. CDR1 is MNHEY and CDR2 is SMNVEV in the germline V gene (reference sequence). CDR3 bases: TGTGCCAGCAGTTTAGCTAGCGGGACCTACGAGCAGTACTTC. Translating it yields CASSLASGTYEQYF.

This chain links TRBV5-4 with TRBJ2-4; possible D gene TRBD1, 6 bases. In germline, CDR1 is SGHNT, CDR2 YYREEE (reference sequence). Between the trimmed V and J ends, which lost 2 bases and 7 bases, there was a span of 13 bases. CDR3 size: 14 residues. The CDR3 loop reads CASSLEQGGNIQYF. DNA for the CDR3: TGTGCCAGCAGCTTAGAACAGGGTGGGAACATTCAGTACTTC.

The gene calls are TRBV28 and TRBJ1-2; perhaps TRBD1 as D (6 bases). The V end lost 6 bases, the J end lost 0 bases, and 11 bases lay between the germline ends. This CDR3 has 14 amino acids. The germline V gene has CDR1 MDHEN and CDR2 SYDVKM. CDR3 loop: CASSRQVSNYGYTF. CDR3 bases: TGTGCCAGCAGCCGACAGGTTTCTAACTATGGCTACACCTTC.

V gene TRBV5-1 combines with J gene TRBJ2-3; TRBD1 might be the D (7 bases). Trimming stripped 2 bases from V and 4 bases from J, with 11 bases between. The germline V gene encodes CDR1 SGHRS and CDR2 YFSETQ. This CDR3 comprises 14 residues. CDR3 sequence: CASSLGGGADTQYF. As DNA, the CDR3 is TGCGCCAGCAGCTTAGGAGGGGGCGCAGATACGCAGTATTTT.

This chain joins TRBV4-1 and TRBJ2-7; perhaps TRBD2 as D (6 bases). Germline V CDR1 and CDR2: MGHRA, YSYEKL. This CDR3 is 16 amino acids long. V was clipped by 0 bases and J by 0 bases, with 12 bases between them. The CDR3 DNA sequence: TGCGCCAGCAGCCAAGATCGTGCGGGACGCTCCTACGAGCAGTACTTC. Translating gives CASSQDRAGRSYEQYF.

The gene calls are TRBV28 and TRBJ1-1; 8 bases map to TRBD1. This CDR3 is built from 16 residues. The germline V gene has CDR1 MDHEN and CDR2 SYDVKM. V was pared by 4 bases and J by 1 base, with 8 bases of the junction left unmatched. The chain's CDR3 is CASSSQGAGANTEAFF. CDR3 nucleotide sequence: TGTGCCAGCAGTTCCCAGGGGGCCGGAGCGAACACTGAAGCTTTCTTT.

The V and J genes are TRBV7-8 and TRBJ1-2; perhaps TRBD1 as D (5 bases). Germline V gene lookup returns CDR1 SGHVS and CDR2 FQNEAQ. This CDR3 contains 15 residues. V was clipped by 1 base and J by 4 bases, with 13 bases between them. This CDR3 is CASSLETDPGYGYTF. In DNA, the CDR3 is TGTGCCAGCAGCTTAGAGACAGACCCCGGCTATGGCTACACCTTC.

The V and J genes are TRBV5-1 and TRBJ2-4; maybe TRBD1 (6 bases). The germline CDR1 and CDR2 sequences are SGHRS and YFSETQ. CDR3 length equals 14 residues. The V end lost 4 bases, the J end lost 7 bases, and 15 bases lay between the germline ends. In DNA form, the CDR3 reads TGCGCCAGCAGCGATACGGCACAGGGTAACATTCAGTACTTC. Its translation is CASSDTAQGNIQYF.

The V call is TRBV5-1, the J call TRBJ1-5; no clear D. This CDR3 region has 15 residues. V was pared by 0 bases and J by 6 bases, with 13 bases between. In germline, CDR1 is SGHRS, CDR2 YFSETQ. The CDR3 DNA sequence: TGCGCCAGCAGCTTGGGTCGGGAGTTTGGTCAGCCCCAGCATTTT. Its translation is CASSLGREFGQPQHF.

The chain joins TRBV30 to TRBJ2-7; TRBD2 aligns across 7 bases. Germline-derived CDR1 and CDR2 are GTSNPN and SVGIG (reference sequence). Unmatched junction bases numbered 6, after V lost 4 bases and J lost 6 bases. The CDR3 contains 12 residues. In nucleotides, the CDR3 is TGTGCCTGGACTAGCGGCCTCTTCGAGCAGTACTTC. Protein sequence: CAWTSGLFEQYF. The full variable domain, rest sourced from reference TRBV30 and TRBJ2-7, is SQTIHQWPATLVQPVGSPLSLECTVEGTSNPNLYWYRQAAGRGLQLLFYSVGIGQISSEVPQNLSASRPQDRQFILSSKKLLLSDSGFYLCAWTSGLFEQYFGPGTRLTVT.

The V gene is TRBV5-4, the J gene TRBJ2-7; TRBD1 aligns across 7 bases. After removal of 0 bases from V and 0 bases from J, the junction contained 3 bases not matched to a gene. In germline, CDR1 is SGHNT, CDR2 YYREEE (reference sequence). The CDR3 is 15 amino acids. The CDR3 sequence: CASSLGRGRSYEQYF. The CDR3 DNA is TGTGCCAGCAGCTTGGGTAGGGGGCGCTCCTACGAGCAGTACTTC.

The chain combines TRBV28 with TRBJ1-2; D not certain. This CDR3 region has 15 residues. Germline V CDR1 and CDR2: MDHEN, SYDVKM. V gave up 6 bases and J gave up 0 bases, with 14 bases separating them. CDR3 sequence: CASSTVGTANYGYTF. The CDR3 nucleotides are TGTGCCAGCAGCACCGTTGGCACAGCTAACTATGGCTACACCTTC.

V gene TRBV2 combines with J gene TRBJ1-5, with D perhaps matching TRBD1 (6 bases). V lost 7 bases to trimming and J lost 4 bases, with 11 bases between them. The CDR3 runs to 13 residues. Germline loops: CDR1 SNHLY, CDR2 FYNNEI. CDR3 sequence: CASIRGGNQPQHF. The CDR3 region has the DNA TGTGCCAGCATCAGGGGCGGGAATCAGCCCCAGCATTTT.

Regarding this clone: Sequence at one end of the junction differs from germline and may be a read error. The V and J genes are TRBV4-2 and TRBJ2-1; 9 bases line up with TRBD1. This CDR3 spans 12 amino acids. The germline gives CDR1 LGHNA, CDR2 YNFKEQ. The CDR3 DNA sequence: TGTGTCAGCCGGGACAGGGACAATGAGCAGTTCTTC. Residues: CVSRDRDNEQFF.